This section outlines one T cell receptor beta chain sequence together with its context. The germline CDR1 and CDR2 sequences are SGHRS and YFSETQ. The length of the CDR3 is 14 residues. V was cut by 2 bases and J by 2 bases, with 8 bases left in between. This table comes from immunoSEQ multiplex PCR, and its TCRdb copy is limited to in-frame clones, with some not included. This table has 300,000 to 450,000 clones, just over 90% appearing once. This sample was taken from a study of Ad26.COV2.S vaccination and SARS-CoV-2 variants. The TCR sequence derives from a human donor who had recovered from COVID-19. The material sequenced was peripheral blood, taken after recovery from COVID-19. This chain uses TRBV5-1 with TRBJ1-3; no reliable D call. For the CDR3, the DNA is TGCGCCAGCAGCTTTGGTGACCCTGGAAACACCATATATTTT. Translating gives CASSFGDPGNTIYF.